This entry features one TCR beta chain sequence. The antigen is not known. The sample comes from a study of regulatory T cells in long-lasting Graves disease. With iRepertoire HTBI primers and Arm-PCR of CDR3 regions, TCR beta libraries were built. TCRdb independently ran MiXCR on the multiplex PCR reads; one entry per CDR3 protein. In the table there are some 440,000 distinct CDR3 sequences, around 21% of which are singletons. General study points: Favored gene segments in persistent disease were TRBV28, TRBJ1-2 and TRBJ2-5.

V lost 7 bases to trimming and J lost 4 bases, with 19 bases between them. CDR1 MNHEY and CDR2 SVGAGI come from the germline V gene. The CDR3 consists of 15 residues. Time point specified: persistent/refractory GD, antithyroid drugs over 5 years with positive TRAb. Extracted PBMC RNA gave rise to the TCR library. The chain recombines TRBV6-5 with TRBJ1-2; D ambiguous. The sequenced sample was peripheral blood mononuclear cells (PBMCs), obtained when the disease was refractory, from a patient treated with antithyroid drugs. The TCR sequence derives from a female donor with Graves disease. In nucleotides, the CDR3 is TGTGCCAGCACTTTCTCACTGTCTTCGAGCTATGGCTACACCTTC. Translating gives CASTFSLSSSYGYTF.